Below, 4 T cell receptor beta chains from the same sample are listed, as sequenced in a study of T cell responses to AZD1222 COVID-19 vaccine. Using immunoSEQ multiplex PCR, the repertoire was profiled, and TCRdb retains in-frame clones only, with some absent. This sample has approximately 97,000 clones, with 91% found just once. This material consisted of peripheral blood, taken on day 0 of AZD1222 vaccination. These receptors originate from an adult in good health.

The chain combines TRBV5-1 with TRBJ1-1; D possibly corresponds to TRBD1 (5 bases). V was shortened by 4 bases and J by 0 bases, with 16 bases between the two germline ends. There are 16 residues in the CDR3. Germline assignment: CDR1 SGHRS and CDR2 YFSETQ. CDR3 sequence reads: CASSPNGGNMNTEAFF. Written as DNA, the CDR3 is TGCGCCAGCAGCCCCAACGGGGGGAACATGAACACTGAAGCTTTCTTT.

The chain's CDR3 is CASKSTSGRVADTQYF. DNA of the CDR3: TGCGCCAGCAAATCGACTAGCGGGAGGGTCGCAGATACGCAGTATTTT. This chain uses TRBV4-1 with TRBJ2-3; 14 bases fit TRBD2. V lost 7 bases, J lost 4 bases, and 7 bases stayed unmatched. CDR1 and CDR2 from the germline V gene are MGHRA and YSYEKL. There are 16 residues in the CDR3.

The V call is TRBV2, the J call TRBJ1-6, with D tentatively TRBD1 (5 bases). The CDR3 length is 15 residues. Deletions cut 7 bases from V and 8 bases from J, with 18 bases between. Germline V CDR1 and CDR2: SNHLY, FYNNEI. The CDR3 coding sequence is TGTGCCAGCACCGAAAAAGACCAGGGCGATTCACCCCTCCACTTT. Translated, it gives CASTEKDQGDSPLHF.

The V gene is TRBV9, the J gene TRBJ2-5, with D possibly TRBD2 on 6 matching bases. The length of the CDR3 is 15 residues. CDR1 is SGDLS, CDR2 YYNGEE, per germline. Trimming left V 2 bases short and J 4 bases short, with 15 bases between. For the CDR3, the DNA is TGTGCCAGCAGCGTCGGGGGAAGCTTGATAGAGACCCAGTACTTC. Translating it yields CASSVGGSLIETQYF.